Listed below are T cell receptor beta chains from one sample, sequenced in a study of T cell changes during pregnancy in multiple sclerosis. Repertoires were generated with immunoSEQ multiplex PCR, while TCRdb's copy carries only in-frame clones and drops some. The sample holds about 51,000 clones, roughly 93% seen once. The sample here was peripheral blood, taken in the second trimester of pregnancy. These receptors originate from a female donor with multiple sclerosis, enrolled in a pregnancy study. Each CDR3 is given with its conserved first and last residue. The D gene is left open where the match is weak.

>.|TRBV7-7|TRBJ2-3
TGTGCTAGCAGCCCCGGACTCGCCCCAGATACGCAGTATTTT
CASSPGLAPDTQYF
>TRBD1|TRBV19|TRBJ1-1
TGTGCCAGCAAGACAGGGGGGACTGAAGCTTTCTTT
CASKTGGTEAFF
>.|TRBV27|TRBJ1-2
TGTGCCAGCAGACCCCTAGATAACCCCTATGGCTACACCTTC
CASRPLDNPYGYTF
>.|TRBV12-5|TRBJ2-7
TGTGCTAGTGGTCCTCGACAGGCTACCTACGAGCAGTACTTC
CASGPRQATYEQYF
>.|TRBV4-3|TRBJ2-3
TGCGCCAGCAGCCAAGATGGGGGACTTAGCACAGATACGCAGTATTTT
CASSQDGGLSTDTQYF
>TRBD2|TRBV7-2|TRBJ2-5
TGTGCCAGCAGCTTGGGACTAGGTCAAGAGACCCAGTACTTC
CASSLGLGQETQYF
>TRBD1|TRBV4-1|TRBJ2-5
TGCGCCAGCAGCCAGACAGGGGGCCAAGAGACCCAGTACTTC
CASSQTGGQETQYF
>TRBD1|TRBV7-3|TRBJ2-7
TGTGCCAGCAGCTCCCAGGGGGTAACCTACGAGCAGTACTTC
CASSSQGVTYEQYF
>TRBD2|TRBV11-3|TRBJ2-7
TGTGCCAGCAGCTTTGGTAGCGGGAGAGGTTCCTACGAGCAGTACTTC
CASSFGSGRGSYEQYF
>TRBD2|TRBV29-1|TRBJ2-3
TGCAGCGTAACCCGGACTAGCGGAGAGGGCACAGATACGCAGTATTTT
CSVTRTSGEGTDTQYF
>TRBD1|TRBV7-2|TRBJ1-2
TGTGCCAGCAGCTTAGCGTTTGGACAGGGAGGATACACCTTC
CASSLAFGQGGYTF
>TRBD2|TRBV9|TRBJ2-7
TGTGCCAGCAGCGTAGAGGCGGGAGTTGTTGGCGAGCAGTACTTC
CASSVEAGVVGEQYF
>TRBD2|TRBV6-5|TRBJ2-5
TGTGCCAGCAGTTACTCCCTAGCGGGAGTGAGAGAGACCCAGTACTTC
CASSYSLAGVRETQYF
>TRBD2|TRBV6-5|TRBJ2-4
TGTGCCAGCAGATTTCTAGCGGGGGGGGAGAACATTCAGTACTTC
CASRFLAGGENIQYF
>.|TRBV12-2|TRBJ2-7
TGTGAACCCGAAGACAGATCCTACGAGCAGTACTTC
CEPEDRSYEQYF
>TRBD2|TRBV6-1|TRBJ2-3
TGTGCCAGCGGGGAGGGACCAGATACGCAGTATTTT
CASGEGPDTQYF
>.|TRBV19|TRBJ1-5
TGTGCCAGTAGTAAGCAGGCTAAACGTAATCAGCCCCAGCATTTT
CASSKQAKRNQPQHF
>TRBD2|TRBV10-3|TRBJ2-3
TGTGCCATCAGTGAACTAGCGGGAAGCACAGATACGCAGTATTTT
CAISELAGSTDTQYF
>.|TRBV6-5|TRBJ1-1
TGTGCCAGCAGTTACCGGGGGGGACTGATGAACACTGAAGCTTTCTTT
CASSYRGGLMNTEAFF
>TRBD2|TRBV2|TRBJ2-1
TGTGCCAGCAGCCCCCCCCTAGCGGGAGGCGGAAATGAGCAGTTCTTC
CASSPPLAGGGNEQFF
>TRBD2|TRBV11-3|TRBJ2-3
TGTGCCAGCAGCACTAGCGGGAGGGCGGCAGATACGCAGTATTTT
CASSTSGRAADTQYF
>.|TRBV11-2|TRBJ2-1
TGTGCCAGCAGCTTAGGAGGGAGTTACAATGAGCAGTTCTTC
CASSLGGSYNEQFF
>.|TRBV30|TRBJ1-1
TGTGCCTGGGGGGGGTACAGAAACACTGAAGCTTTCTTT
CAWGGYRNTEAFF
>TRBD1|TRBV13|TRBJ2-1
TGTGCCAGCAGCTTCCGGCAGGGGGCTAAAAATGAGCAGTTCTTC
CASSFRQGAKNEQFF
>TRBD1|TRBV28|TRBJ1-3
TGTGCCAGCAGTTCTTACCGTCCACAGGGGACATCTGGAAACACCATATATTTT
CASSSYRPQGTSGNTIYF
>.|TRBV5-6|TRBJ2-5
TGTGCCAGCAGCTTAGGCGGTTACTCCCAAGAGACCCAGTACTTC
CASSLGGYSQETQYF
>.|TRBV21-1|TRBJ2-5
TGTGCCAGCAGCAAAGGAAGGTGGCTAGCGGGAGGTCCGGGGACCCAGTACTTC
CASSKGRWLAGGPGTQYF
>TRBD2|TRBV4-2|TRBJ2-7
TGTGCCAGCAGCCAAGATGCGGGAGGATACGAGCAGTACTTC
CASSQDAGGYEQYF
>TRBD2|TRBV7-8|TRBJ2-3
TGTGCCAGCAGCTTATCTCACAAAAACCCGGGACTAGCGGGAGGAATAGATACGCAGTATTTT
CASSLSHKNPGLAGGIDTQYF